The clone carrying this T cell receptor (beta chain) appeared a single time. Its antigen is not identified. Germline lookup yields CDR1 MNHEY and CDR2 SVGEGT. The CDR3 length is 13 residues. The V end lost 4 bases, the J end lost 4 bases, and 9 bases lay between the germline ends. This sample was included in a study of T cell responses to AZD1222 COVID-19 vaccine. Study context: Pooled samples include second doses given at about 4 or 12 weeks. Study-wide points: Clonal diversity was possibly underestimated, and white British individuals and females predominated among donors. It was only after the peak T cell response that any repertoires were sampled.

Method: immunoSEQ multiplex PCR; TCRdb's copy keeps in-frame clones and lacks some. The sample includes 140,000 to 150,000 clones, under 95% seen only once; the top ten take roughly 5.5%. The rearrangement uses TRBV6-2 or TRBV6-3 and TRBJ2-3, with D unclear. The material sequenced was peripheral blood, taken on day 0 of AZD1222 vaccination. This receptor was taken from an adult in good health. The CDR3 nucleotides read TGTGCCAGCAGTTTGGGGAAAGCAGATACGCAGTATTTT. It specifies CASSLGKADTQYF.